This TCR beta chain was captured by sequencing in a study of blood T cell repertoires in COVID-19 (dated by TCRdb to 2019 to 2021). Background for the entire study: Samples from collaborators originated in the United States, Italy and Spain and spanned both the acute and convalescent phases of COVID-19. Samples came from the ongoing ImmuneRACE study (first 160 participants) plus 1,254 subjects from 6 global collaborators. Deeply sampled blood TCRbeta repertoires from subjects exposed to, actively infected with, or recovered from COVID-19 were included in the dataset. The material from the prospective study consisted of cDNA or gDNA derived from T cells, B-cell-depleted T cells, or PBMCs. Where HLA class I and class II types were available, the types were taken from metadata supplied by the sample provider, not from assay-based typing. A de-identified subject ID, COVID-19 status, age in years and sex were almost always included in the sample metadata. The repertoires were made available in a free public database intended to serve as a resource for research on the immune response to SARS-CoV-2. General conclusions and limits of the study: The quantity of clinical and demographic metadata differed by source and by participant and was supplied without curation.

Each collaborating institution followed its own protocols to collect whole blood in K2EDTA tubes. For TCRbeta analysis, collaborator samples were shipped as frozen whole blood, as isolated PBMCs, or as DNA extracted from either sample type. CDR1 and CDR2 (KGHSH, LQKENI) derive from the germline V gene. The CDR3, from cysteine to phenylalanine, totals 16 residues. Left in the record is the CDR3 DNA by itself, 48 bases read in frame from the first base. A distance of 15 bases separates the germline ends of V and J, which lose 4 bases and 3 bases respectively. Worth noting for this clone: The clone's antigen remains unknown. No quality values exist for individual bases; no much larger clone is one base distant.

TCRbeta CDR3 regions were amplified from genomic DNA by means of the immunoSEQ Assay, a bias-controlled multiplex PCR. Processing in the source paper ran as follows. Nucleated cell counts per sample were estimated from amplification of reference gene primers within the assay. To quantify the absolute abundance of each unique TCRbeta CDR3 rearrangement, sequence reads were collapsed and filtered. Productive Simpson clonality was computed per sample as the square root of Simpson's diversity index over productive rearrangements. TCRdb re-hosts the immuneACCESS table, in-frame sequences only. Its copies lack some clones; in the studies checked, an unresolved V gene accounts for under half of them, and the cause for the rest is not known. D and trimming come from the DNA, and the V and J calls and clone size come from that table. This sample lists more than 85,000 clones; around 84% were detected once. Of the sample, approximately 15% falls within the top ten clones.

Specimen: peripheral blood. This TCR came from a woman aged 80 or over with acute or convalescent COVID-19. The chain is made from TRBV18 and TRBJ2-2, with an unclear D gene assignment. The nucleotide sequence reads TGTGCCAGCTCACTCCTGACAACGCAATACACCGGGGAGCTGTTTTTT. Translated, it gives CASSLLTTQYTGELFF. The CDR3, completed at both ends by the reference TRBV18 and TRBJ2-2 genes, gives the full variable domain NAGVMQNPRHLVRRRGQEARLRCSPMKGHSHVYWYRQLPEEGLKFMVYLQKENIIDESGMPKERFSAEFPKEGPSILRIQQVVRGDSAAYFCASSLLTTQYTGELFFGEGSRLTVL.